This TCR beta chain was identified in a study of cytomegalovirus exposure and HLA in healthy donors. General study results and limits: Accurate prediction of most subjects' HLA-A and HLA-B alleles from TCR beta sequences was reported.

With 60 Vbeta and 13 Jbeta primers, the PCR was carried out. Using immunoSEQ multiplex PCR, the repertoire was profiled, and TCRdb retains in-frame clones only, with some absent. The sample has 90,000 or so clones; about two thirds are singletons. CDR1 is SGHRS, CDR2 YFSETQ, per germline. The CDR3 loop spans 15 amino acids. The V gene lost 1 base and the J gene lost 0 bases, with 8 bases spanning the gap. With respect to this clone: Antigen: not known.

This chain connects TRBV5-1 to TRBJ2-1; D gene unclear. This sequence originates from a woman between 50 and 59 years old in good health and CMV-seropositive. The sample was PBMCs. The CDR3 DNA is TGCGCCAGCAGCTTGAGCCTTAGCTCCTACAATGAGCAGTTCTTC. It codes for CASSLSLSSYNEQFF. Based on the CDR3 plus reference TRBV5-1 and TRBJ2-1, the full variable domain is KAGVTQTPRYLIKTRGQQVTLSCSPISGHRSVSWYQQTPGQGLQFLFEYFSETQRNKGNFPGRFSGRQFSNSRSEMNVSTLELGDSALYLCASSLSLSSYNEQFFGPGTRLTVL.